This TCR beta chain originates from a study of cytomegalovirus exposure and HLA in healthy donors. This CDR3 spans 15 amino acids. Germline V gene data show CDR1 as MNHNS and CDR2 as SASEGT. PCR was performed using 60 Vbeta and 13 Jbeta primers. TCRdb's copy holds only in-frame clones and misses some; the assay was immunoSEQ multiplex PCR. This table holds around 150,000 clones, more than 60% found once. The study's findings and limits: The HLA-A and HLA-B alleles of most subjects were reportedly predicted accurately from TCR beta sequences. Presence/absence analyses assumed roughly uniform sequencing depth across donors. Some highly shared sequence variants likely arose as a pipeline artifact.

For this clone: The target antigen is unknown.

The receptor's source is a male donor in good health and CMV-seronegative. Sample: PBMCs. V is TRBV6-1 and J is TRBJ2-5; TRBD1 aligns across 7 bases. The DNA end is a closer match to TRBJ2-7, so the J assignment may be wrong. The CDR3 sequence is CASSETTGPMYEQYF. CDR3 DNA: TGTGCCAGCAGTGAAACGACAGGGCCGATGTACGAGCAGTACTTC.